These 18 T cell receptor beta chains were sequenced from one sample in a study of technical replicates of blood from several donors. Profiled with immunoSEQ multiplex PCR; TCRdb holds only in-frame clones, not every one. The sample has roughly 60,000 clones, 91% seen once. Sequencing was carried out using PBMCs. The receptor set was obtained from a human donor in good health. Some clones in this sample may be carry-over from other donors' samples.

Written as DNA, the CDR3 is TGTGCCAGCAGCTGGAATAGCGGCATGAACACTGAAGCTTTCTTT. Amino acid sequence: CASSWNSGMNTEAFF. This chain uses TRBV7-9 with TRBJ1-1, with D uncertain. V lost 4 bases to trimming and J lost 0 bases, with 12 bases between them. The CDR3 loop spans 15 amino acids. In germline, CDR1 is SEHNR, CDR2 FQNEAQ (reference sequence).

The chain employs TRBV6-5 and TRBJ2-3, with D perhaps matching TRBD2 (5 bases). CDR3 size: 13 residues. Germline V gene lookup returns CDR1 MNHEY and CDR2 SVGAGI. Deletions cut 2 bases from V and 8 bases from J, with 11 bases between. The CDR3 coding sequence is TGTGCCAGCAGTTACGCGGCCGAGGGTACGCAGTATTTT. It is translated as CASSYAAEGTQYF.

This chain uses TRBV10-3 with TRBJ2-1; D perhaps matches TRBD2 (6 bases). There are 14 residues in the CDR3. CDR1 is ENHRY and CDR2 is SYGVKD in the germline V gene. V gave up 8 bases and J gave up 0 bases, with 11 bases separating them. DNA for the CDR3: TGTGCCATCGGGGGACTGAGCTCCTACAATGAGCAGTTCTTC. Protein product: CAIGGLSSYNEQFF.

This clone has just one count. The V call is TRBV4-1, the J call TRBJ2-1, with D perhaps TRBD2 (6 bases). Deletions cut 0 bases from V and 9 bases from J, with 15 bases between. There are 15 residues in the CDR3. CDR1 and CDR2 from the germline V gene are MGHRA and YSYEKL. The CDR3 bases are TGCGCCAGCAGCCAAGATTTAAGGGACTGGCTTGAGCAGTTCTTC. This encodes CASSQDLRDWLEQFF.

The chain combines TRBV9 with TRBJ1-4; 8 nucleotides agree with TRBD1. V was clipped by 4 bases and J by 7 bases; unmatched bases: 6. The CDR3 consists of 14 residues. Germline V gene sequence: CDR1 SGDLS, CDR2 YYNGEE. CDR3 protein: CASSPTGVTEKLFF. In DNA form, the CDR3 reads TGTGCCAGCAGCCCGACAGGGGTTACTGAAAAACTGTTTTTT.

The V and J genes are TRBV5-1 and TRBJ1-2; 9 nucleotides agree with TRBD1. The J segment lost 8 bases and the V segment lost 2 bases, leaving 7 bases of the junction unmatched. The germline CDR1 and CDR2 sequences are SGHRS and YFSETQ. CDR3 size: 14 residues. The CDR3 loop is CASSFAGTGLGYTF. The DNA of the CDR3 is TGCGCCAGCAGCTTTGCCGGGACAGGGCTGGGCTACACCTTC.

The chain combines TRBV19 with TRBJ1-5; a weak D match, TRBD1 (5 bases). This CDR3 is built from 17 residues. V was trimmed by 7 bases and J by 0 bases, leaving 19 bases between them. Germline CDR1 LNHDA, CDR2 SQIVND (reference sequence). The CDR3: CASTPRDSSYSNQPQHF. The CDR3 nucleotides read TGTGCCAGTACCCCCCGGGACTCCTCTTATAGCAATCAGCCCCAGCATTTT.

This chain joins TRBV7-2 and TRBJ2-6; a possible D gene is TRBD2 (6 bases). The CDR3 is made up of 16 amino acids. Germline CDR1 reads SGHTA; CDR2 reads FQGNSA. With 6 bases removed from V and 4 bases from J, the gap between germline ends came to 16 bases. CDR3 in DNA: TGTGCCAGCAGTTTCCGGAGGGTGTCAGGGGCCAACGTCCTGACTTTC. It codes for CASSFRRVSGANVLTF.

The chain combines TRBV5-1 with TRBJ2-5, with D possibly TRBD2 on 5 matching bases. CDR1 and CDR2 (germline): SGHRS, YFSETQ. The V end lost 1 base, the J end lost 1 base, and 17 bases lay between the germline ends. The length of the CDR3 is 17 residues. The CDR3 is CASSLSGGSGLQETQYF. CDR3 bases: TGCGCCAGCAGCTTGTCGGGTGGCAGCGGACTCCAAGAGACCCAGTACTTC.

This chain joins TRBV7-2 and TRBJ2-3; no reliable D call. Germline V lookup: CDR1 SGHTA, CDR2 FQGNSA. V dropped 7 bases and J dropped 3 bases, with 5 bases sitting between them. The CDR3 runs to 11 residues. This CDR3 is CASTPTDTQYF. The CDR3 DNA is TGTGCCAGCACCCCAACAGATACGCAGTATTTT.

The sample holds one count of this clone. The chain uses TRBV29-1 and TRBJ2-5, with unresolved D. This CDR3 region has 13 residues. V shed 5 bases and J shed 1 base, with 11 bases lying between them. In germline, CDR1 is SQVTM, CDR2 ANQGSEA. As DNA, the CDR3 is TGCAGCGTTCCCCTAGAAATCCAAGAGACCCAGTACTTC. Translating gives CSVPLEIQETQYF.

The chain uses TRBV2 and TRBJ1-5; a weak D match, TRBD1 (6 bases). Per the germline V gene, CDR1 is SNHLY and CDR2 is FYNNEI. V was pared by 4 bases and J by 4 bases, with 8 bases between. This CDR3 region has 13 residues. The CDR3 region is CASSGQGNQPQHF. CDR3 in DNA: TGTGCCAGCAGTGGGCAGGGGAATCAGCCCCAGCATTTT. The whole variable domain, filled in from reference TRBV2 and TRBJ1-5, reads EPEVTQTPSHQVTQMGQEVILRCVPISNHLYFYWYRQILGQKVEFLVSFYNNEISEKSEIFDDQFSVERPDGSNFTLKIRSTKLEDSAMYFCASSGQGNQPQHFGDGTRLSIL.

The chain is built from TRBV7-2 and TRBJ2-1, with D hard to call. The germline V gene encodes CDR1 SGHTA and CDR2 FQGNSA. The CDR3 consists of 14 residues. Trimming stripped 5 bases from V and 3 bases from J, with 11 bases between. CDR3 nucleotide sequence: TGTGCCAGCAGCCCGGTTCCCGGCTACAATGAGCAGTTCTTC. Its translation: CASSPVPGYNEQFF.

The V gene is TRBV6-5, the J gene TRBJ1-5; a possible D gene is TRBD1 (5 bases). The CDR3 is made up of 15 amino acids. The V gene's germline CDR1 is MNHEY and CDR2 SVGAGI. Trimming pared 6 bases from V and 7 bases from J, leaving 19 bases between. CDR3 sequence: CASSRIGGREQPQHF. The CDR3 bases are TGTGCCAGCAGCCGCATTGGGGGTCGGGAGCAGCCCCAGCATTTT.

The chain couples TRBV19 to TRBJ2-7; tentatively, D is TRBD1 (7 bases). CDR3 length: 15 amino acids. The V end lost 1 base, the J end lost 7 bases, and 17 bases lay between the germline ends. Germline V gene sequence: CDR1 LNHDA, CDR2 SQIVND (reference sequence). The CDR3 loop reads CASSIVTGVAGEQYF. CDR3 sequence (DNA): TGTGCCAGTAGTATAGTCACAGGGGTCGCGGGAGAGCAGTACTTC.

The chain employs TRBV5-1 and TRBJ2-2; 8 bases line up with TRBD1. The CDR3 is 16 amino acids. Germline loops: CDR1 SGHRS, CDR2 YFSETQ. After removal of 2 bases from V and 4 bases from J, the junction contained 7 bases not matched to a gene. The CDR3 reads CASSFLTGGITGELFF. Written as DNA, the CDR3 is TGCGCCAGCAGCTTCCTTACAGGGGGGATCACCGGGGAGCTGTTTTTT.

This chain joins TRBV6-1 and TRBJ2-7, with 8 bases matching TRBD2. Trimming removed 7 bases from V and 2 bases from J; junction bases left unmatched: 10. Germline loops: CDR1 MNHNS, CDR2 SASEGT. The CDR3 has 15 amino acids. CDR3 sequence reads: CASTMGGLGTYEQYF. CDR3 nucleotide sequence: TGTGCCAGCACCATGGGGGGACTAGGGACCTACGAGCAGTACTTC.

This rearrangement joins TRBV2 to TRBJ2-7; D gene ambiguous. This CDR3 has 12 residues. Germline V lookup: CDR1 SNHLY, CDR2 FYNNEI. The V and J ends lost 2 bases and 1 base respectively, with 3 bases between them. The chain's CDR3 is CASSEYSYEQYF. CDR3 DNA: TGTGCCAGCAGTGAATATTCCTACGAGCAGTACTTC.